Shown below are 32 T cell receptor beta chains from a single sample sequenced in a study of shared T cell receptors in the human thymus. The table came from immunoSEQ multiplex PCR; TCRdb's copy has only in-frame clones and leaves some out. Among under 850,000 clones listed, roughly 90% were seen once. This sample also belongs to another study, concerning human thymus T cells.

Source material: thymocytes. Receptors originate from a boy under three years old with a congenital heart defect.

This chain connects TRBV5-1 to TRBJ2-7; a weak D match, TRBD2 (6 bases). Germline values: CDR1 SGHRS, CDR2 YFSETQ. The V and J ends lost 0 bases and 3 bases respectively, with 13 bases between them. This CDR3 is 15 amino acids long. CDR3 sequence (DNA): TGCGCCAGCAGCTTGGGACCGGGAGCAGGCTACGAGCAGTACTTC. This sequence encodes CASSLGPGAGYEQYF.

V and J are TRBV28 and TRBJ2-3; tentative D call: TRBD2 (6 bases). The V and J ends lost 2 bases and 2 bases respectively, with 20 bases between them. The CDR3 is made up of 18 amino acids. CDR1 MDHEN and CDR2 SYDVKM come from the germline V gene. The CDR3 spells CASSLGQRADQATDTQYF. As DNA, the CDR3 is TGTGCCAGCAGTTTAGGTCAGCGGGCGGATCAAGCCACAGATACGCAGTATTTT.

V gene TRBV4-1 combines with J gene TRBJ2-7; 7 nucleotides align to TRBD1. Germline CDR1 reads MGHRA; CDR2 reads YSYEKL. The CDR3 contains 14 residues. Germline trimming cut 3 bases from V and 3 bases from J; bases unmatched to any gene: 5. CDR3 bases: TGCGCCAGCAGCCAGGACGGGACAGACTACGAGCAGTACTTC. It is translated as CASSQDGTDYEQYF.

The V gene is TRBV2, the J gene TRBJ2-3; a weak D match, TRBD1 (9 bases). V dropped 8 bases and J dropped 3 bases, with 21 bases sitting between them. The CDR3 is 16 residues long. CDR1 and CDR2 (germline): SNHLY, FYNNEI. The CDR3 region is CASGHSGTGWTDTQYF. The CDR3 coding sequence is TGTGCCAGCGGGCATAGCGGGACAGGGTGGACAGATACGCAGTATTTT.

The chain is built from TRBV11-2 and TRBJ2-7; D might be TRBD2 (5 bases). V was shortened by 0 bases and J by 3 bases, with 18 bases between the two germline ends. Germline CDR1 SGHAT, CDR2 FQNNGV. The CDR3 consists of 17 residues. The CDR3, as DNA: TGTGCCAGCAGCTTAGATTTGGAGTCTGAGAGCGGCTACGAGCAGTACTTC. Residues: CASSLDLESESGYEQYF.

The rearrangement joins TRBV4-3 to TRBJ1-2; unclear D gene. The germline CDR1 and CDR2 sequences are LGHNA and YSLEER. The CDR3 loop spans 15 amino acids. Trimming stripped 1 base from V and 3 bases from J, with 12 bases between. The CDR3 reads CASSQGGENHYGYTF. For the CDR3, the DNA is TGCGCCAGCAGCCAAGGTGGGGAGAACCACTATGGCTACACCTTC.

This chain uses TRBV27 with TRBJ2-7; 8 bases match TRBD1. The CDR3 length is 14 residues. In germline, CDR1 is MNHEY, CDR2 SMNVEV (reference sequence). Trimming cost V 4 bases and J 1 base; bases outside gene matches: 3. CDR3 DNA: TGTGCCAGCAGTTACCAGGGGGCGTCCTACGAGCAGTACTTC. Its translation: CASSYQGASYEQYF.

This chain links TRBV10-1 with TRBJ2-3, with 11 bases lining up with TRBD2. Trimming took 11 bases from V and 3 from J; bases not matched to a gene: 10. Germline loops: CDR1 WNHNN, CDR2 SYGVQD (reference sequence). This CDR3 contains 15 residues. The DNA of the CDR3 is TGCGCCTCCCGACCGACTAGCGGGGCGACAGATACGCAGTATTTT. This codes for CASRPTSGATDTQYF.

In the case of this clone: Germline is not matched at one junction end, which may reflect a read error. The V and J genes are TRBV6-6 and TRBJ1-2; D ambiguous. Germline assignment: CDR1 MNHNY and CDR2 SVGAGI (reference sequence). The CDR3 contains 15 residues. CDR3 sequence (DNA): TGTGCCAGCAGTTACTCGAGGGAGAACAGTGAGGGCTACCCCTTC. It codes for CASSYSRENSEGYPF.

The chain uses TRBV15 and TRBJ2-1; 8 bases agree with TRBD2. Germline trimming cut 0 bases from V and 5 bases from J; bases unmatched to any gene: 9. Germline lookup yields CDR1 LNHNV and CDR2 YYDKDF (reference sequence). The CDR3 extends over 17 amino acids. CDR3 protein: CATSRDRSLAGNNEQFF. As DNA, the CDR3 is TGTGCCACCAGCAGAGATCGATCCCTAGCGGGTAACAATGAGCAGTTCTTC.

The CDR3: CASSHRGPSTEAFF. CDR3 nucleotide sequence: TGTGCCAGCAGTCACAGGGGGCCCTCCACTGAAGCTTTCTTT. The chain recombines TRBV27 with TRBJ1-1; the match to TRBD1 covers 9 bases. The ends lost 5 bases at V and 4 bases at J; junction bases unmatched: 5. The germline V gene has CDR1 MNHEY and CDR2 SMNVEV (reference sequence). The CDR3 runs 14 residues.

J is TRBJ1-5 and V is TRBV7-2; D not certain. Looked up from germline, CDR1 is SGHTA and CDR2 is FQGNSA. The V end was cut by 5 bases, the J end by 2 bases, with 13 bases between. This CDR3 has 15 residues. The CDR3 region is CASSPGEGGNQPQHF. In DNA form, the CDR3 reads TGTGCCAGCAGCCCGGGAGAGGGTGGCAATCAGCCCCAGCATTTT.

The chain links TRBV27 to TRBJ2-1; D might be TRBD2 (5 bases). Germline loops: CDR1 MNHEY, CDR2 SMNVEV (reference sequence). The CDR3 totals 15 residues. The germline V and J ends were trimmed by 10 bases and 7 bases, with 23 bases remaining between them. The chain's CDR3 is CATMGGPPLGNEQFF. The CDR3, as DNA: TGTGCCACCATGGGCGGGCCCCCGCTTGGGAATGAGCAGTTCTTC.

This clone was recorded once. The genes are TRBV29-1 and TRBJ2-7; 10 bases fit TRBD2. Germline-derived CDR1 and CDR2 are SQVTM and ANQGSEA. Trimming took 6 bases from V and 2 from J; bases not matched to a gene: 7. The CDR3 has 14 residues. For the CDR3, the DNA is TGCAGCGTCCGAGGGGGGACTAGCGCCTACGAGCAGTACTTC. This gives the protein CSVRGGTSAYEQYF.

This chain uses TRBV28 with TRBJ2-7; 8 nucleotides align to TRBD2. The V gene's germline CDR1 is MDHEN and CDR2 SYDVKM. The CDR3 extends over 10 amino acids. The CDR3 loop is CGNGGRWQYF. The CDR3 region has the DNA TGTGGTAACGGCGGGAGGTGGCAGTACTTC.

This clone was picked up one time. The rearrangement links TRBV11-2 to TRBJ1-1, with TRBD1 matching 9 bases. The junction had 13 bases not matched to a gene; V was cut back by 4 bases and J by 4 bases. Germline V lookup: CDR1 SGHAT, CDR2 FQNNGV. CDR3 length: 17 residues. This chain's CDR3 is CASSSPGLGQGSTEAFF. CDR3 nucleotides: TGTGCCAGCAGCTCCCCCGGCCTGGGACAGGGAAGCACTGAAGCTTTCTTT.

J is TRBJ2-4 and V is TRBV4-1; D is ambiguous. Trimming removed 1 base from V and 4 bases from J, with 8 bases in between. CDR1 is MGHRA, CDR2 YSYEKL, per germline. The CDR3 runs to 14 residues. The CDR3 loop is CASSQGAQKNIQYF. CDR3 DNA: TGCGCCAGCAGCCAAGGGGCCCAAAAAAACATTCAGTACTTC.

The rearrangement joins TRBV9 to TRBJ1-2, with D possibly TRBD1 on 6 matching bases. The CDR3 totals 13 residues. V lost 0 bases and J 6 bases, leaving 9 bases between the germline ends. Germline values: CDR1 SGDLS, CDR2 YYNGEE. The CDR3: CASSVENRDGYTF. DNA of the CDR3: TGTGCCAGCAGCGTAGAGAACAGGGATGGCTACACCTTC.

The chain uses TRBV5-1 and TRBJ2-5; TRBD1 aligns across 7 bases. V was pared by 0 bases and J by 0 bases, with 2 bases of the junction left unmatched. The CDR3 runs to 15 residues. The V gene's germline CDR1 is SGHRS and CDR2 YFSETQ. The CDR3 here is CASSLVGTDQETQYF. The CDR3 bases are TGCGCCAGCAGCTTGGTCGGGACAGACCAAGAGACCCAGTACTTC. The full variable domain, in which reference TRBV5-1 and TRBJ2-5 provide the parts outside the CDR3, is KAGVTQTPRYLIKTRGQQVTLSCSPISGHRSVSWYQQTPGQGLQFLFEYFSETQRNKGNFPGRFSGRQFSNSRSEMNVSTLELGDSALYLCASSLVGTDQETQYFGPGTRLLVL.

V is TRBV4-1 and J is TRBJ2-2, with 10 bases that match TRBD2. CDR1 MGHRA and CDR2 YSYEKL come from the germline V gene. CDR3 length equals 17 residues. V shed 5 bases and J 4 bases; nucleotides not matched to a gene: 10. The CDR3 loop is CASSERLAGEATGELFF. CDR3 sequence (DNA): TGCGCCAGCAGCGAAAGGCTAGCGGGAGAAGCCACCGGGGAGCTGTTTTTT.

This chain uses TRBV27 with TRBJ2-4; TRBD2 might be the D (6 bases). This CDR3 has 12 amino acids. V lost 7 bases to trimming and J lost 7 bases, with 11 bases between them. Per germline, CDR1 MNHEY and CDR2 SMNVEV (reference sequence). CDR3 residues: CASKSGGNIQYF. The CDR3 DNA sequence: TGTGCCAGCAAGAGCGGAGGGAACATTCAGTACTTC.

CDR3 in DNA: TGTGCCAGCAGCATTAGGACAGGGATGAACACTGAAGCTTTCTTT. As protein: CASSIRTGMNTEAFF. V is TRBV5-4 and J is TRBJ1-1, with 8 bases aligning to TRBD1. CDR3 length: 15 residues. The V gene end was trimmed by 4 bases and the J gene end by 0 bases; junction bases not matched to a gene: 5. The germline V gene has CDR1 SGHNT and CDR2 YYREEE (reference sequence).

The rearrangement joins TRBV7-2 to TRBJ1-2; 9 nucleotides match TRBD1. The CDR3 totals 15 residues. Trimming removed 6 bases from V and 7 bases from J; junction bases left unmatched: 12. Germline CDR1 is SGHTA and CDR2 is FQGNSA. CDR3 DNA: TGTGCCAGCAGACGCCTTGGTCGACAGGGGGGTGGCTACACCTTC. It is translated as CASRRLGRQGGGYTF.

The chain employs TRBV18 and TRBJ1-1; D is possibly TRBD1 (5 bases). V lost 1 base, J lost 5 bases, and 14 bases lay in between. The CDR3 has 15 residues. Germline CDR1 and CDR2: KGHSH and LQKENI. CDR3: CASSPHLRGKTEAFF. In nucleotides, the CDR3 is TGTGCCAGCTCACCACATCTTCGGGGGAAGACTGAAGCTTTCTTT.

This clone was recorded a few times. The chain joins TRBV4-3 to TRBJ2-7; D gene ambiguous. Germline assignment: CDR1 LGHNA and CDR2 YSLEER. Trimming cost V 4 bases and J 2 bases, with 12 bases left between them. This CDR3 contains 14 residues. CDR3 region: CASSPQNRTYEQYF. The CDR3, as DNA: TGCGCCAGCAGCCCTCAGAACAGAACCTACGAGCAGTACTTC.

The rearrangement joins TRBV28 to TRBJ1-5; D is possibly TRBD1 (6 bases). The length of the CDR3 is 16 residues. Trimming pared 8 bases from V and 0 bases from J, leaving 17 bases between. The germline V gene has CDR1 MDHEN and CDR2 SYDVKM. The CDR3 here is CASLEEGGDSNQPQHF. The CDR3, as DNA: TGTGCCAGCCTTGAAGAAGGGGGAGATAGCAATCAGCCCCAGCATTTT.

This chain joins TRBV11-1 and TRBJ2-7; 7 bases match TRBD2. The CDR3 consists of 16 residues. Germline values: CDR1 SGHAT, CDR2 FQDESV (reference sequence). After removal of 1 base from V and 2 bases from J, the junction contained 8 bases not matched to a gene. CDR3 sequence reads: CASSLDPAGPPYEQYF. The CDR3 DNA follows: TGTGCCAGCAGCTTAGACCCAGCGGGACCCCCCTACGAGCAGTACTTC.

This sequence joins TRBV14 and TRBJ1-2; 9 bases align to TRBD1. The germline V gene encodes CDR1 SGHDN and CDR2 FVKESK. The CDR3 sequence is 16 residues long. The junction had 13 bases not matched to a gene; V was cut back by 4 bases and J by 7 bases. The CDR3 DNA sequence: TGTGCCAGCAGCCCTGGACAGGGGAGAGTGGGATTTGGCTACACCTTC. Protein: CASSPGQGRVGFGYTF.

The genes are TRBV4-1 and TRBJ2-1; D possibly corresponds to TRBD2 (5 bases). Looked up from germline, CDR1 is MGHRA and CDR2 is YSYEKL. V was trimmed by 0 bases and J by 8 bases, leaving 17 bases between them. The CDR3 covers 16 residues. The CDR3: CASSQDRKGVRDEQFF. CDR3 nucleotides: TGCGCCAGCAGCCAAGATAGGAAGGGAGTGCGGGATGAGCAGTTCTTC.

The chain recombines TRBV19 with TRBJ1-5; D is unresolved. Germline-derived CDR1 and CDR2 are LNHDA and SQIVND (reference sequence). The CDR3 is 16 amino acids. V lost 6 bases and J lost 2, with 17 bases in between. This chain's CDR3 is CASRRNPGSGNQPQHF. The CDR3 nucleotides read TGTGCCAGTAGGAGGAACCCGGGGAGTGGCAATCAGCCCCAGCATTTT.

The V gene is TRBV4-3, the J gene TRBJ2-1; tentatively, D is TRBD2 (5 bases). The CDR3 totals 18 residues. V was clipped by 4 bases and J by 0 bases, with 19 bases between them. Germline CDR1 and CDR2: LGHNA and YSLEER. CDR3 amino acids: CASSPRLDARGSYNEQFF. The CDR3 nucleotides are TGCGCCAGCAGCCCTAGGCTGGACGCTCGGGGCTCCTACAATGAGCAGTTCTTC.

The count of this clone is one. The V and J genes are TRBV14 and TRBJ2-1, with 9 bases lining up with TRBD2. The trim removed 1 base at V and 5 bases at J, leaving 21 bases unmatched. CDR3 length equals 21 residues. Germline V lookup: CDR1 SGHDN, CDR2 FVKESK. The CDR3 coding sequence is TGTGCCAGCAGCCAAGGGATCCCCAGGGGGTTGTCGGGACTAGCCAACAATGAGCAGTTCTTC. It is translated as CASSQGIPRGLSGLANNEQFF.